This T cell receptor (beta chain) stems from a study of blood T cell repertoires in COVID-19. As for the study in general: Sites across the United States, Italy and Spain contributed samples from acute and convalescent COVID-19. T cells, B-cell-depleted T cells, or PBMCs supplied cDNA or gDNA.

As processed by the authors: The assay estimated nucleated cells by amplifying reference gene primers. The data were produced by immunoSEQ multiplex PCR, yet TCRdb's version contains in-frame clones alone and is incomplete. V, J and clone size reflect that table, while D and trimming were determined from the DNA. Among about 74,000 clones listed, about 90% were seen once. Germline assignment: CDR1 MNHEY and CDR2 SVGAGI. The V and J ends lost 5 bases and 6 bases respectively, with 19 bases between them. The CDR3 spans 15 residues. This chain connects TRBV6-5 to TRBJ1-2, with D maybe TRBD1 (6 bases). This sequence was found in a woman at least 80 years old with acute or convalescent COVID-19. The sequencing input was peripheral blood. The CDR3 DNA reads as TGTGCCAGCAGTACCGGTTACCAGGGGCATGATGGCTACACCTTC. Translating gives CASSTGYQGHDGYTF.